This T cell receptor beta chain is drawn from a study of PD-1 blockade in classical Hodgkin lymphoma. Study findings and constraints: TCR diversity in CD4+, not CD8+, cells rose significantly by C4D1. With respect to the repertoire differences, their causes, possibly disease activity or prior therapy, remain undefined. Diminished baseline TCR diversity has been reported in newly diagnosed patients relative to healthy donors. The baseline diversity of complete responders showed similarity to that of newly diagnosed patients.

With no exception, relapse followed autologous stem cell transplantation in all patients, and brentuximab vedotin exposure varied. Worth noting for this clone: Its antigen is unknown.

The CDR3 loop spans 14 amino acids. CDR1 and CDR2 from the germline V gene are SNHLY and FYNNEI. The V gene lost 7 bases and the J gene lost 1 base, with 13 bases spanning the gap. The table came from immunoSEQ multiplex PCR; TCRdb's copy has only in-frame clones and leaves some out. Of over 35,000 clones in the sample, less than 85% were seen once. The chain is built from TRBV2 and TRBJ1-1; D unclear. The TCR originated in a human donor with classical Hodgkin lymphoma. The material was peripheral blood mononuclear cells (PBMCs), obtained before the second cycle of nivolumab. Written as DNA, the CDR3 is TGTGCCAGCACTACGGCCGGGCCGAACACTGAAGCTTTCTTT. Translated, it gives CASTTAGPNTEAFF.